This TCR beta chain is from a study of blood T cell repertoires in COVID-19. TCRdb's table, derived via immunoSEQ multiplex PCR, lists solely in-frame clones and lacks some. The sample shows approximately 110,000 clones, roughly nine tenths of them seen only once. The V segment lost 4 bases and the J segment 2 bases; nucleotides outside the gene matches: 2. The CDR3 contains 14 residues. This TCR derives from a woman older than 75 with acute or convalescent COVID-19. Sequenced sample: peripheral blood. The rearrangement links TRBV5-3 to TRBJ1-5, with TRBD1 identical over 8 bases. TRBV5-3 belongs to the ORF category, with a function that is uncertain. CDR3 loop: CARSGQGCNQPQHF. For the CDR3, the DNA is TGTGCCAGAAGCGGACAGGGTTGCAATCAGCCCCAGCATTTT.